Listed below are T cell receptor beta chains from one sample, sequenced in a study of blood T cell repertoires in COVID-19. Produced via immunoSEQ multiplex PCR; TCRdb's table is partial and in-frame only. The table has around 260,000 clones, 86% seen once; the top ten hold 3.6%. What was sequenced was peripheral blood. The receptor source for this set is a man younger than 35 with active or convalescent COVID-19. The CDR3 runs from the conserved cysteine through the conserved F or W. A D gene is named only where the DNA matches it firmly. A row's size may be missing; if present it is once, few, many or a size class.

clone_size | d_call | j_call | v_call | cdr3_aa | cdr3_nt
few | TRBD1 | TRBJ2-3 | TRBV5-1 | CASSNRDSLTDTQYF | TGCGCCAGCAGCAACCGGGACAGCCTCACAGATACGCAGTATTTT
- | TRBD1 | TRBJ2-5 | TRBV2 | CASSDWGQGEEQETQYF | TGTGCCAGCAGTGATTGGGGACAGGGAGAGGAACAAGAGACCCAGTACTTC
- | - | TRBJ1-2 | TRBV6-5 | CASGDSMYGYTF | TGTGCCAGCGGAGACAGCATGTATGGCTACACCTTC
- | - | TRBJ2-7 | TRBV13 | CASSRRGFGYEQYF | TGTGCCAGCAGCCGAAGGGGGTTCGGCTACGAGCAGTACTTC
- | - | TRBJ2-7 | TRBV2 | CASRNPGTNYEQYF | TGTGCCAGCAGAAATCCCGGGACAAACTACGAGCAGTACTTC
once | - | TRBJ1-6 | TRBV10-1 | CAIPSEGLPSNSPLHF | TGCGCCATACCCTCGGAGGGCCTCCCCTCTAATTCACCCCTCCACTTT
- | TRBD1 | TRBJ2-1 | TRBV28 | CASTPEGAPYNEQFF | TGTGCCAGCACCCCCGAGGGGGCCCCCTACAATGAGCAGTTCTTC
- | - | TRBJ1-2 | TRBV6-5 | CASSQVRGNYGYTF | TGTGCCAGCAGCCAAGTGCGGGGAAACTATGGCTACACCTTC
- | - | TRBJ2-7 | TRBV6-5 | CASQGMTGRSYEQYF | TGTGCCAGCCAAGGCATGACAGGACGTTCCTACGAGCAGTACTTC
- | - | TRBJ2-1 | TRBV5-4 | CASSLAGVNEQFF | TGTGCCAGCAGCTTGGCAGGGGTCAATGAGCAGTTCTTC
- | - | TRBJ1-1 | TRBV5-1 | CASSPYRSTVNTEAFF | TGCGCCAGCAGCCCGTATCGATCCACGGTGAACACTGAAGCTTTCTTT
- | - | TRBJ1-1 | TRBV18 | CASSQIGVWQSFF | TGTGCCAGCTCTCAAATCGGGGTTTGGCAATCTTTCTTT
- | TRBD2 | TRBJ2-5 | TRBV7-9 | CASSTGLAGETQYF | TGTGCCAGCAGCACGGGACTAGCAGGGGAGACCCAGTACTTC
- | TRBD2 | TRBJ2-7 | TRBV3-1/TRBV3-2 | CASSPYLAGGPHEQYF | TGTGCCAGCAGCCCTTACCTAGCGGGAGGGCCACACGAGCAGTACTTC
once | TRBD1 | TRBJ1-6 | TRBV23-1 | CASRDRGAREPPPLHF | TGCGCCAGCAGAGACAGGGGGGCACGAGAACCCCCACCCCTCCACTTT
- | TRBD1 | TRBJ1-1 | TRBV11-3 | CASRSTGVDTEAFF | TGTGCCAGCAGATCTACAGGGGTGGACACTGAAGCTTTCTTT
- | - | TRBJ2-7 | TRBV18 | CASSPTEQNEQYF | TGTGCCAGCTCACCAACCGAACAGAACGAGCAGTACTTC
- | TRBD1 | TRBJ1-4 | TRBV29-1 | CSGRTGSTNEKLFF | TGCAGCGGGCGGACAGGGTCAACTAATGAAAAACTGTTTTTT
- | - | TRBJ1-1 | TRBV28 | CASSTGGVGGGEAFF | TGTGCCAGCAGCACGGGGGGTGTAGGGGGAGGGGAAGCTTTCTTT
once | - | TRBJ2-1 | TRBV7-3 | CASSPSRPGRGHNEQFF | TGTGCCAGCAGCCCCTCTCGACCCGGGAGAGGGCACAATGAGCAGTTCTTC
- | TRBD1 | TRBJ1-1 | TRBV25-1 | CASREQGHTEAFF | TGTGCCAGCAGAGAACAGGGGCACACTGAAGCTTTCTTT
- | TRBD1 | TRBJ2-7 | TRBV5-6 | CASSPIYRGYNEQYF | TGTGCCAGCAGCCCCATTTACAGGGGGTACAACGAGCAGTACTTC
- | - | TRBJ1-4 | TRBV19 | CASSTGRNYNEKLFF | TGTGCCAGTAGTACCGGGAGGAATTATAATGAAAAACTGTTTTTT
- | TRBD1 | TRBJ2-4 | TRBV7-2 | CASKPTGGADGNIQYF | TGTGCCAGCAAACCTACAGGGGGCGCGGATGGGAACATTCAGTACTTC
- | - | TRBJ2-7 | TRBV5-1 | CASSYPREGYEQYF | TGCGCCAGCAGCTACCCCAGGGAAGGATACGAGCAGTACTTC
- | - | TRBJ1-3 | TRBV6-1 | CASSEAAHFSGNTIYF | TGTGCCAGCAGTGAAGCTGCGCACTTCTCTGGAAACACCATATATTTT
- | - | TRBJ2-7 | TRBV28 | CASSRMTGTYEQYF | TGTGCCAGCAGTCGGATGACAGGTACCTACGAGCAGTACTTC
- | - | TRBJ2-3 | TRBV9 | CASSTQGGLADTQYF | TGTGCCAGCAGTACACAGGGAGGGTTAGCAGATACGCAGTATTTT
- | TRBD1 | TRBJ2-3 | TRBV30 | CAWSEGTGGMADTQYF | TGTGCCTGGAGTGAGGGGACAGGGGGGATGGCAGATACGCAGTATTTT
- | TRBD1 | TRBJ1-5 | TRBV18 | CASSPGQGSNQPQHF | TGTGCCAGCTCACCAGGACAGGGGAGCAATCAGCCCCAGCATTTT
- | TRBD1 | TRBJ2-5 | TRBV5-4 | CASRGTGGLETQYF | TGTGCCAGCAGGGGGACAGGGGGCCTGGAGACCCAGTACTTC
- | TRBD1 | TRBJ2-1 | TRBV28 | CASSLFQTGTGMTNEQFF | TGTGCCAGCAGTTTATTTCAAACCGGGACAGGGATGACCAATGAGCAGTTCTTC
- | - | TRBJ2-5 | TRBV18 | CASTPAGSETQYF | TGTGCCAGCACCCCCGCGGGGAGCGAGACCCAGTACTTC
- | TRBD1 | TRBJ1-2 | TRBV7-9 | CASSFRDRDPGYTF | TGTGCCAGCAGCTTCCGGGACAGGGACCCAGGCTACACCTTC
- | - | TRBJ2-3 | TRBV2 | CASSEQSSTDTQYF | TGTGCCAGCAGTGAACAGTCTAGCACAGATACGCAGTATTTT
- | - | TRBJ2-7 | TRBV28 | CASSYPQGTSYEQYF | TGTGCCAGCAGTTACCCTCAGGGGACCTCCTACGAGCAGTACTTC
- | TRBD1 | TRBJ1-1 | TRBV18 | CASSQGQAGRTEAFF | TGTGCCAGCTCTCAAGGACAGGCAGGGAGGACTGAAGCTTTCTTT
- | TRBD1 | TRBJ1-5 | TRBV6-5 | CASSQQGVKGQPQHF | TGTGCCAGCAGTCAACAGGGGGTTAAGGGACAGCCCCAGCATTTT
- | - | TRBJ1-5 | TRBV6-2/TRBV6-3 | CASSTGRNQPQHF | TGTGCCAGCAGCACAGGACGCAATCAGCCCCAGCATTTT
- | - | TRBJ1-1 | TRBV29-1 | CSVGTGYYTEAFF | TGCAGCGTTGGTACAGGTTACTACACTGAAGCTTTCTTT